The rows below give T cell receptor beta chains drawn from one sample of a study of beta chain features in type 1 diabetes. Repertoires were generated with immunoSEQ multiplex PCR, while TCRdb's copy carries only in-frame clones and drops some. This sample has 680,000 or so clones, with around 15% found just once. Material for sequencing was naive CD4+ T cells from blood. The receptors were gathered from a man younger than 30 in good health. The CDR3 runs from the conserved cysteine through the conserved F or W. The D gene is left open where the match is weak. Clone size is stated in some rows and not others, as once, few, many or a class when expanded.

few,11,TRBJ2-5,TRBV5-1,NA,CASSQGDDLYF,TGCGCCAGCAGCCAAGGTGATGACCTGTACTTC
few,16,TRBJ1-1,TRBV7-9,TRBD1,CASSLAQGVIPTEAFF,TGTGCCAGCAGCTTAGCTCAGGGGGTAATACCCACTGAAGCTTTCTTT
few,14,TRBJ1-6,TRBV5-1,NA,CASSLKPRNSPLHF,TGCGCCAGCAGCTTGAAGCCGAGAAATTCACCCCTCCACTTT
few,13,TRBJ1-2,TRBV7-2,NA,CASSLEGDYGYTF,TGTGCCAGCAGCTTAGAGGGGGACTATGGCTACACCTTC
NA,13,TRBJ2-7,TRBV29-1,NA,CSVVRREGYEQYF,TGCAGCGTTGTTAGGCGTGAGGGATACGAGCAGTACTTC
NA,16,TRBJ2-1,TRBV18,TRBD1,CASSPPLRTGDNEQFF,TGTGCCAGCTCACCACCGCTAAGGACAGGAGATAATGAGCAGTTCTTC
few,16,TRBJ2-5,TRBV4-1,TRBD2,CASSQGTSGLTETQYF,TGCGCCAGCAGCCAAGGGACTAGCGGGCTCACAGAGACCCAGTACTTC
few,13,TRBJ1-5,TRBV18,NA,CASSPQNNQPQHF,TGTGCCAGCTCACCACAGAACAATCAGCCCCAGCATTTT
NA,14,TRBJ1-2,TRBV5-1,NA,CASSLGQAIYGYTF,TGCGCCAGCAGCTTGGGACAGGCCATCTATGGCTACACCTTC
NA,15,TRBJ1-1,TRBV28,NA,CASSWRRYGVVEAFF,TGTGCCAGCAGTTGGCGACGGTACGGTGTAGTTGAAGCTTTCTTT
NA,12,TRBJ2-3,TRBV7-2,NA,CASSLITDTQYF,TGTGCCAGCAGCTTAATCACAGATACGCAGTATTTT
NA,14,TRBJ1-1,TRBV19,NA,CASSTHRVKTEAFF,TGTGCCAGTAGTACCCACAGGGTAAAGACTGAAGCTTTCTTT
few,10,TRBJ2-1,TRBV29-1,NA,CSVLSGEQFF,TGCAGCGTCCTGTCGGGTGAGCAGTTCTTC
few,19,TRBJ2-3,TRBV7-2,TRBD2,CASSLVPSSGGYSTDTRYF,TGTGCCAGCAGCTTAGTCCCCTCTAGCGGGGGTTACAGCACAGATACGCGGTATTTT
NA,16,TRBJ2-3,TRBV19,NA,CASSPSGTSGTDTQYF,TGTGCCAGTAGTCCCTCCGGGACTTCTGGCACAGATACGCAGTATTTT
few,18,TRBJ1-1,TRBV21-1,NA,CASSLPHTLGRGHTEAFF,TGTGCCAGCAGCCTCCCCCATACGTTGGGCAGGGGGCACACTGAAGCTTTCTTT
few,16,TRBJ2-7,TRBV14,NA,CASSQIGRRGSYEQYF,TGTGCCAGCAGCCAAATAGGACGGAGGGGATCCTACGAGCAGTACTTC
NA,17,TRBJ2-1,TRBV21-1,NA,CANRGLAGGSSYNEQFF,TGTGCCAACCGGGGACTAGCGGGGGGGAGCTCCTACAATGAGCAGTTCTTC
NA,15,TRBJ2-1,TRBV6-1,NA,CASSEARRIYNEQFF,TGTGCCAGCAGTGAAGCGCGCAGAATCTACAATGAGCAGTTCTTC
NA,18,TRBJ1-5,TRBV9,NA,CASSVSGGNPYSNHPQHF,TGTGCCAGCAGCGTAAGCGGGGGGAATCCCTATAGCAATCACCCCCAGCATTTT
NA,15,TRBJ2-4,TRBV11-2,NA,CASSLNPLAKNIQYF,TGTGCCAGCAGCTTAAATCCACTAGCCAAAAACATTCAGTACTTC
NA,15,TRBJ2-6,TRBV10-3,TRBD1,CASRQGSSGANVLTF,TGTGCCAGCAGACAGGGGAGCTCTGGGGCCAACGTCCTGACTTTC
few,16,TRBJ1-6,TRBV11-2,TRBD1,CASSLRTGSRNSPLHF,TGTGCCAGCAGCTTAAGGACAGGGTCGAGGAATTCACCCCTCCACTTT
NA,13,TRBJ1-2,TRBV2,NA,CASSERGKYGYTF,TGTGCCAGCAGTGAAAGGGGGAAATATGGCTACACCTTC
few,16,TRBJ2-3,TRBV29-1,TRBD2,CSVPSRLAQSTDTQYF,TGCAGCGTGCCCTCCCGACTAGCGCAGAGCACAGATACGCAGTATTTT